The 22 T cell receptor beta chains given below trace back to one sample, sequenced in a study of blood T cells in healthy people across ages. For the second PCR, which ran for about 7 to 11 cycles, a sample-barcoded 5' primer and a J-beta primer mix were used. In TCRdb, the 5' RACE reads were re-called with MiXCR into one record per CDR3 protein. This sample carries over a million distinct CDR3 sequences, around two fifths of them seen once, and the ten largest clones take roughly 7.7%. The sequenced sample was blood. The receptors originated from a woman aged 18 to 35 in good health.

This clonotype was seen more than once but under ten times. The rearrangement uses TRBV9 and TRBJ2-1, with 10 bases fitting TRBD2. Germline trimming cut 0 bases from V and 2 bases from J; bases unmatched to any gene: 8. Per germline, CDR1 SGDLS and CDR2 YYNGEE. The CDR3 has 18 residues. This CDR3 is CASSVGSGGFMPYNEQFF. In DNA form, the CDR3 reads TGTGCCAGCAGCGTAGGTAGCGGGGGGTTTATGCCCTACAATGAGCAGTTCTTC.

The chain links TRBV7-2 to TRBJ2-2, with 10 bases lining up with TRBD1. Per the germline V gene, CDR1 is SGHTA and CDR2 is FQGNSA. J was trimmed by 4 bases and V by 4 bases; bases with no gene match: 3. The CDR3 extends over 15 amino acids. Here the CDR3 reads CASSSGQGLTGELFF. The DNA for the CDR3 is TGTGCCAGCAGCTCGGGACAGGGGCTCACCGGGGAGCTGTTTTTT.

This rearrangement joins TRBV7-2 to TRBJ2-3, with no clear D. CDR3 size: 14 residues. CDR1 and CDR2 from the germline V gene are SGHTA and FQGNSA. V dropped 5 bases and J dropped 2 bases, with 11 bases sitting between them. The CDR3 loop is CASSPSYHTDTQYF. The CDR3, as DNA: TGTGCCAGCAGCCCATCCTACCACACAGATACGCAGTATTTT.

Here the CDR3 reads CASRSSGANTGELFF. CDR3 nucleotides: TGTGCCAGCAGATCTAGCGGGGCGAACACCGGGGAGCTGTTTTTT. This chain links TRBV2 with TRBJ2-2; 9 nucleotides line up with TRBD2. V lost 6 bases, J lost 0 bases, and 2 bases stayed unmatched. The CDR3 totals 15 residues. Looked up from germline, CDR1 is SNHLY and CDR2 is FYNNEI.

This rearrangement joins TRBV27 to TRBJ2-5; D is possibly TRBD2 (6 bases). Germline V lookup: CDR1 MNHEY, CDR2 SMNVEV (reference sequence). This CDR3 has 16 amino acids. The V and J ends lost 5 bases and 5 bases respectively, with 21 bases between them. The CDR3 protein is CASSPLGLGGLETQYF. The CDR3 DNA sequence: TGTGCCAGCAGTCCGCTAGGGTTGGGAGGACTGGAGACCCAGTACTTC.

This chain uses TRBV9 with TRBJ2-3; perhaps TRBD1 as D (7 bases). V lost 5 bases to trimming and J lost 4 bases, with 17 bases between them. CDR3 length: 15 amino acids. Looked up from germline, CDR1 is SGDLS and CDR2 is YYNGEE. The CDR3 protein is CASSTDREVADTQYF. Here the CDR3 DNA reads TGTGCCAGCAGTACCGACAGGGAGGTAGCAGATACGCAGTATTTT.

This clonotype was seen a handful of times. The chain links TRBV12-3 or TRBV12-4 to TRBJ2-3; 8 bases are shared with TRBD1. The CDR3 totals 17 residues. Trimming took 5 bases from V and 1 from J; bases not matched to a gene: 11. The CDR3, as DNA: TGTGCCAGCAGTAAGAACTTCCAGGGGGCAGGCACAGATACGCAGTATTTT. Encoded protein: CASSKNFQGAGTDTQYF.

V is TRBV7-9 and J is TRBJ1-2; TRBD1 aligns across 7 bases. From germline, CDR1 is SEHNR and CDR2 FQNEAQ (reference sequence). The CDR3 runs to 14 residues. J was trimmed by 8 bases and V by 5 bases; bases with no gene match: 11. In nucleotides, the CDR3 is TGTGCCAGCAGCACGGGGGACAGTCTAGGAGGCTACACCTTC. Protein product: CASSTGDSLGGYTF. The full variable domain, its missing parts supplied by reference TRBV7-9 and TRBJ1-2, is DTGVSQNPRHKITKRGQNVTFRCDPISEHNRLYWYRQTLGQGPEFLTYFQNEAQLEKSRLLSDRFSAERPKGSFSTLEIQRTEQGDSAMYLCASSTGDSLGGYTFGSGTRLTVV.

This clonotype was counted at least ten times. This chain connects TRBV12-3 or TRBV12-4 to TRBJ2-5; D perhaps matches TRBD2 (5 bases). The germline V and J ends were trimmed by 6 bases and 2 bases, with 10 bases remaining between them. This CDR3 has 13 amino acids. The CDR3 nucleotides are TGTGCCAGCAGCCGAGCGGAACAAGAGACCCAGTACTTC. Protein: CASSRAEQETQYF.

The chain joins TRBV29-1 to TRBJ2-5; TRBD2 might be the D (7 bases). The CDR3 contains 14 residues. V was shortened by 6 bases and J by 5 bases, with 19 bases between the two germline ends. Germline V gives CDR1 SQVTM, CDR2 ANQGSEA. CDR3 amino acids: CSVTMGGAGETQYF. As DNA, the CDR3 is TGCAGCGTCACCATGGGGGGGGCGGGGGAGACCCAGTACTTC.

The chain couples TRBV9 to TRBJ1-5; no definite D call. The CDR3 totals 14 residues. The germline CDR1 and CDR2 sequences are SGDLS and YYNGEE. The germline V and J ends were trimmed by 4 bases and 0 bases, with 8 bases remaining between them. CDR3 nucleotides: TGTGCCAGCAGCCAATTCGATAGCAATCAGCCCCAGCATTTT. Amino acid sequence: CASSQFDSNQPQHF. Together with reference TRBV9 and TRBJ1-5, the CDR3 gives the full variable domain: DSGVTQTPKHLITATGQRVTLRCSPRSGDLSVYWYQQSLDQGLQFLIQYYNGEERAKGNILERFSAQQFPDLHSELNLSSLELGDSALYFCASSQFDSNQPQHFGDGTRLSIL.

The chain joins TRBV4-2 to TRBJ1-5, with D possibly TRBD1 on 6 matching bases. CDR3 length: 15 residues. Per the germline V gene, CDR1 is LGHNA and CDR2 is YNFKEQ. V lost 5 bases and J 0 bases, leaving 11 bases between the germline ends. The CDR3 sequence: CASSSDRYSNQPQHF. Here the CDR3 DNA reads TGTGCCAGCAGCTCAGACAGGTATAGCAATCAGCCCCAGCATTTT.

V gene TRBV7-9 combines with J gene TRBJ1-2; D remains ambiguous. Germline V gene data show CDR1 as SEHNR and CDR2 as FQNEAQ (reference sequence). V was cut by 4 bases and J by 6 bases, with 9 bases left in between. The CDR3 spans 12 residues. The CDR3: CASSSSGHGYTF. The CDR3 DNA sequence: TGTGCCAGCAGCTCGAGTGGACATGGCTACACCTTC.

The CDR3 loop reads CASSSLGRMRQDNEQFF. DNA for the CDR3: TGCGCCAGCAGCTCCCTGGGACGTATGAGACAGGATAATGAGCAGTTCTTC. The chain joins TRBV5-1 to TRBJ2-1; D may be TRBD1 (6 bases). Germline assignment: CDR1 SGHRS and CDR2 YFSETQ. V lost 3 bases, J lost 7 bases, and 23 bases lay in between. CDR3 length: 17 residues.

This chain links TRBV9 with TRBJ2-3, with 7 bases lining up with TRBD2. Unmatched junction bases numbered 14, after V lost 9 bases and J lost 10 bases. The CDR3 spans 13 residues. Germline values: CDR1 SGDLS, CDR2 YYNGEE. The CDR3 DNA follows: TGTGCCAACAGAGGAACTAGCGACCCATCGCAGTATTTT. As protein: CANRGTSDPSQYF.

This clonotype has a handful of counts. A much larger clone differs from this one at a single base, so this may be a read error. The chain joins TRBV12-3 or TRBV12-4 to TRBJ1-6, with 8 bases that match TRBD1. The CDR3 has 20 amino acids. In nucleotides, the CDR3 is TGTGCCAGCAGTTTAAGGGTCTCGGACAGGGTCGGATCAAAGGGATCACCCCCCCACTTT. This translates into CASSLRVSDRVGSKGSPPHF.

The chain employs TRBV12-3 or TRBV12-4 and TRBJ2-2, with D possibly matching TRBD1 (6 bases). The CDR3 length is 14 residues. V shed 6 bases and J shed 1 base, with 9 bases lying between them. The CDR3 DNA reads as TGTGCCAGCAGGGAGACAGGGAACACCGGGGAGCTGTTTTTT. Its protein is CASRETGNTGELFF.

This sequence joins TRBV12-3 or TRBV12-4 and TRBJ1-2, with 7 bases fitting TRBD1. V dropped 0 bases and J dropped 1; count of bases not matched to a gene: 2. The CDR3 is 15 residues long. The CDR3 sequence is CASSLAGGFNYGYTF. In DNA, the CDR3 is TGTGCCAGCAGTTTAGCAGGGGGCTTTAACTATGGCTACACCTTC.

The V and J genes are TRBV5-1 and TRBJ2-1; TRBD2 matches 7 bases. In germline, CDR1 is SGHRS, CDR2 YFSETQ. V lost 2 bases, J lost 7 bases, and 3 bases stayed unmatched. The CDR3 covers 13 residues. The CDR3 reads CASSFIGRNEQFF. CDR3 bases: TGCGCCAGCAGCTTTATCGGGAGGAATGAGCAGTTCTTC.

The chain uses TRBV14 and TRBJ2-7; no clear D gene. CDR3 length equals 14 residues. V was shortened by 4 bases and J by 2 bases, with 12 bases between the two germline ends. Germline V gives CDR1 SGHDN, CDR2 FVKESK. The CDR3 bases are TGTGCCAGCAGCCGGCAGACCGGCGCCTACGAGCAGTACTTC. Its translation: CASSRQTGAYEQYF.

V and J are TRBV2 and TRBJ1-4; 9 bases align to TRBD1. CDR1 is SNHLY and CDR2 is FYNNEI in the germline V gene. J was trimmed by 4 bases and V by 4 bases; bases with no gene match: 4. The CDR3 has 15 amino acids. The DNA for the CDR3 is TGTGCCAGCAGTGGGGACAGGGCCGATAATGAAAAACTGTTTTTT. Its translation is CASSGDRADNEKLFF.

The CDR3 region is CAISDPIERPVYEQYF. CDR3 DNA: TGTGCCATCAGTGATCCGATTGAGAGGCCAGTCTACGAGCAGTACTTC. The chain uses TRBV10-3 and TRBJ2-7; no clear D gene. The length of the CDR3 is 16 residues. Germline assignment: CDR1 ENHRY and CDR2 SYGVKD. V lost 3 bases and J 3 bases, leaving 18 bases between the germline ends.